The present TCR beta chain was sequenced within a study of blood T cell repertoires in COVID-19. Study context: Recovered Cohort 3 donors showed two negative PCRs, clearance, or symptom resolution. PBMCs, B-cell-depleted T cells, or T cells were the source of the cDNA or gDNA that made up the material.

Cohorts were assigned according to the clinical history that participants reported. CDR1 and CDR2 (germline): MNHEY, SMNVEV (reference sequence). Between the trimmed V and J ends, which lost 2 bases and 5 bases, there was a span of 13 bases. This CDR3 contains 14 residues. Using immunoSEQ multiplex PCR, the repertoire was profiled, and TCRdb retains in-frame clones only, with some absent. The sample has roughly 150,000 clones, less than 80% seen once; the top ten hold roughly 19%. The genes are TRBV27 and TRBJ2-7, with D perhaps TRBD1 (5 bases). The receptor was isolated from a woman between 65 and 79 years old in a cohort exposed to, infected with or recovered from COVID-19 (not recorded which). Sequenced: PBMCs or T cells enriched from blood (not recorded which). CDR3 sequence (DNA): TGTGCCAGCAGTTTACAGGGTGGCGTAAACGAGCAGTACTTC. Encoded protein: CASSLQGGVNEQYF.